These 30 T cell receptor beta chains were all obtained from the same sample, sequenced in a study of shared clonotypes between healthy human individuals. This table comes from immunoSEQ multiplex PCR, and its TCRdb copy is limited to in-frame clones, with some not included. The sample contains around 2,000,000 clones, 93% of which appear only once. Naive CD8 cells lacked CD45RO and underwent positive selection for CCR7, leaving out terminally differentiated effector memory CD45RA+ cells. Sequenced sample: naive CD8+ T cells from PBMCs. These receptor sequences come from a man aged 18 to 29 in good health. Some clones in this sample may be carry-over from other donors' samples.

The chain carries TRBV13 and TRBJ1-2; 7 bases are shared with TRBD1. The length of the CDR3 is 16 residues. The ends lost 4 bases at V and 4 bases at J; junction bases unmatched: 12. CDR1 and CDR2 from the germline V gene are PRHDT and FYEKMQ (reference sequence). The CDR3 DNA reads TGTGCCAGCAGCTCCATACCCGACAGGGAGAGCTATGGCTACACCTTC. The encoded protein is CASSSIPDRESYGYTF.

The table lists this clone with a count of one. Different DNA sequences within this sample yield the same CDR3. The chain uses TRBV28 and TRBJ2-7; maybe TRBD1 (6 bases). Germline assignment: CDR1 MDHEN and CDR2 SYDVKM. V lost 6 bases and J 1 base, leaving 13 bases between the germline ends. The CDR3 spans 14 residues. CDR3 sequence reads: CASRRTGSSYEQYF. The CDR3 DNA sequence: TGTGCCAGCAGGCGTACAGGGTCTTCCTACGAGCAGTACTTC.

This chain uses TRBV6-1 with TRBJ2-1; 10 bases agree with TRBD1. CDR3 length: 15 residues. V shed 3 bases, J shed 8 bases, and the junction held 7 bases outside the gene matches. Germline CDR1 reads MNHNS; CDR2 reads SASEGT. DNA for the CDR3: TGTGCCAGCAGTGACCGGGACAGGGGTTTTTATGAGCAGTTCTTC. Amino acid sequence: CASSDRDRGFYEQFF.

The chain combines TRBV30 with TRBJ2-7; D possibly corresponds to TRBD1 (6 bases). This CDR3 comprises 13 residues. V was trimmed by 4 bases and J by 3 bases, leaving 13 bases between them. Germline assignment: CDR1 GTSNPN and CDR2 SVGIG (reference sequence). CDR3 nucleotides: TGTGCCTGGACGGACAGAAATTACTACGAGCAGTACTTC. Amino acids: CAWTDRNYYEQYF.

The rearrangement uses TRBV29-1 and TRBJ2-2; D ambiguous. The germline V gene has CDR1 SQVTM and CDR2 ANQGSEA. The V and J ends lost 5 bases and 3 bases respectively, with 7 bases between them. This CDR3 is built from 12 residues. The CDR3 DNA reads TGCAGCGTTTTCGGCTACACCGGGGAGCTGTTTTTT. As protein: CSVFGYTGELFF.

The CDR3 DNA sequence: TGTGCCAGCAGTGCCACAGGTTTCTATGGCTACACCTTC. Its protein is CASSATGFYGYTF. J is TRBJ1-2 and V is TRBV28; D is possibly TRBD1 (5 bases). CDR1 MDHEN and CDR2 SYDVKM come from the germline V gene. This CDR3 has 13 residues. Trimming cost V 5 bases and J 4 bases, with 11 bases left between them.

This chain connects TRBV28 to TRBJ2-1; D call uncertain. Germline V gives CDR1 MDHEN, CDR2 SYDVKM. CDR3 length: 14 amino acids. V dropped 5 bases and J dropped 10 bases, with 18 bases sitting between them. In DNA form, the CDR3 reads TGTGCCAGCAGTCTCGGAAGGACGACGGTGGAGCAGTTCTTC. Translated: CASSLGRTTVEQFF.

The chain joins TRBV28 to TRBJ1-2; 11 bases agree with TRBD1. The CDR3 extends over 16 amino acids. In germline, CDR1 is MDHEN, CDR2 SYDVKM. Trimming removed 6 bases from V and 6 bases from J; junction bases left unmatched: 12. CDR3 nucleotides: TGTGCCAGCAGCTGGAGGGACAGGGGGTTGGGGGATGGCTACACCTTC. The encoded protein is CASSWRDRGLGDGYTF.

As regards this clone: Other DNA sequences in this sample translate to the same CDR3. The chain recombines TRBV27 with TRBJ2-2; D gene unclear. With 5 bases removed from V and 2 bases from J, the gap between germline ends came to 6 bases. This CDR3 region has 13 residues. The germline V gene has CDR1 MNHEY and CDR2 SMNVEV (reference sequence). The CDR3 DNA reads TGTGCCAGCAGTCCCTCTAACACCGGGGAGCTGTTTTTT. Protein product: CASSPSNTGELFF.

Comments on this clone: The junction shows a germline mismatch at one end, possibly a read error. The V gene is TRBV7-9, the J gene TRBJ1-1, with 7 positions matching TRBD1. CDR1 and CDR2 (germline): SEHNR, FQNEAQ (reference sequence). This CDR3 spans 15 amino acids. The CDR3 is CARSLALTGWTEAFF. In nucleotides, the CDR3 is TGTGCCCGCAGCTTAGCTTTGACAGGGTGGACTGAAGCTTTCTTT. Full variable domain (rest looked up from reference TRBV7-9 and TRBJ1-1): DTGVSQNPRHKITKRGQNVTFRCDPISEHNRLYWYRQTLGQGPEFLTYFQNEAQLEKSRLLSDRFSAERPKGSFSTLEIQRTEQGDSAMYLCARSLALTGWTEAFFGQGTRLTVV.

This rearrangement joins TRBV6-6 to TRBJ1-1; no reliable D call. Germline CDR1 reads MNHNY; CDR2 reads SVGAGI (reference sequence). Trimming took 6 bases from V and 10 from J, leaving 15 bases between them. This CDR3 comprises 12 residues. The CDR3 nucleotides read TGTGCCAGCAGGACCCTAGACATAGGAGCTTTCTTT. It yields the protein CASRTLDIGAFF.

Only a few counts were recorded for this clone. The genes are TRBV10-3 and TRBJ1-1; TRBD1 matches 7 bases. This CDR3 region has 15 residues. Germline CDR1 ENHRY, CDR2 SYGVKD. After removal of 6 bases from V and 1 base from J, the junction contained 8 bases not matched to a gene. The CDR3 DNA is TGTGCCATCAGCCGGGACAGCCGGAAGAACACTGAAGCTTTCTTT. This encodes CAISRDSRKNTEAFF.

The chain links TRBV28 to TRBJ2-7; 13 bases align to TRBD2. The CDR3 extends over 15 amino acids. The V gene's germline CDR1 is MDHEN and CDR2 SYDVKM. Germline trimming cut 6 bases from V and 2 bases from J; bases unmatched to any gene: 4. CDR3 residues: CASRRLAGGTYEQYF. DNA for the CDR3: TGTGCCAGCAGGCGACTAGCGGGAGGTACCTACGAGCAGTACTTC.

This CDR3 is CASEGRKDPNEQFF. CDR3 nucleotides: TGTGCCAGCGAGGGCAGAAAAGATCCAAATGAGCAGTTCTTC. This chain joins TRBV27 and TRBJ2-1, with D perhaps matching TRBD2 (5 bases). Germline assignment: CDR1 MNHEY and CDR2 SMNVEV (reference sequence). The CDR3 contains 14 residues. Trimming took off 8 bases at V and 7 bases at J, with 18 bases between the two ends.

The J gene is TRBJ1-2, the V gene TRBV29-1; 11 bases align to TRBD1. The CDR3 is made up of 17 amino acids. Germline CDR1 is SQVTM and CDR2 is ANQGSEA. V shed 3 bases, J shed 5 bases, and the junction held 14 bases outside the gene matches. CDR3 region: CSVDIGTGGSNFYGYTF. As DNA, the CDR3 is TGCAGCGTTGACATCGGGACAGGGGGATCGAATTTTTATGGCTACACCTTC. Using reference TRBV29-1 and TRBJ1-2 for the parts outside the CDR3, the full variable domain is SAVISQKPSRDICQRGTSLTIQCQVDSQVTMMFWYRQQPGQSLTLIATANQGSEATYESGFVIDKFPISRPNLTFSTLTVSNMSPEDSSIYLCSVDIGTGGSNFYGYTFGSGTRLTVV.

The chain carries TRBV7-9 and TRBJ2-5; either TRBD1 or TRBD2 may supply D (5 bases each). Germline CDR1 is SEHNR and CDR2 is FQNEAQ (reference sequence). The length of the CDR3 is 16 residues. Trimming left V 6 bases short and J 3 bases short, with 20 bases between. CDR3 protein: CASSHRTGTLEETQYF. In DNA, the CDR3 is TGTGCCAGCAGTCATCGCACCGGGACCCTCGAAGAGACCCAGTACTTC.

A few counts support this clone. Within the sample, other DNA sequences also encode this same CDR3. The chain is built from TRBV29-1 and TRBJ2-3; D may be TRBD2 (6 bases). V lost 0 bases to trimming and J lost 0 bases, with 10 bases between them. CDR1 is SQVTM and CDR2 is ANQGSEA in the germline V gene. This CDR3 contains 15 residues. The CDR3 bases are TGCAGCGTTGAAGACGGGGGTCCTAGCACAGATACGCAGTATTTT. This encodes CSVEDGGPSTDTQYF.

The chain's CDR3 is CASSVGESSYNEQFF. In DNA form, the CDR3 reads TGCGCCAGCAGTGTGGGGGAAAGCTCCTACAATGAGCAGTTCTTC. The chain has TRBV5-1 and TRBJ2-1, with D perhaps matching TRBD1 or TRBD2 (5 bases each). The ends were cut back, 5 bases at V and 0 bases at J, with 12 bases in the middle. The germline V gene has CDR1 SGHRS and CDR2 YFSETQ. The CDR3 sequence is 15 residues long.

In nucleotides, the CDR3 is TGTGCCAGCAGCGAAAGACCCCGGACAGGTGTTAACACCGGGGAGCTGTTTTTT. Translating it yields CASSERPRTGVNTGELFF. This chain uses TRBV27 with TRBJ2-2; 7 nucleotides match TRBD1. Per the germline V gene, CDR1 is MNHEY and CDR2 is SMNVEV (reference sequence). The V gene end was trimmed by 6 bases and the J gene end by 2 bases; junction bases not matched to a gene: 15. The CDR3 is 18 amino acids.

The rearrangement links TRBV27 to TRBJ2-1; 11 bases line up with TRBD2. This CDR3 region has 20 residues. Germline V gene sequence: CDR1 MNHEY, CDR2 SMNVEV (reference sequence). Trimming cost V 5 bases and J 4 bases; bases outside gene matches: 19. The CDR3 is CASSPSTRLPGLAAYNEQFF. The CDR3 DNA sequence: TGTGCCAGCAGTCCAAGCACACGACTACCGGGACTAGCGGCTTACAATGAGCAGTTCTTC.

The V call is TRBV7-8, the J call TRBJ2-1; TRBD1 might be the D (6 bases). Trimming took off 4 bases at V and 4 bases at J, with 11 bases between the two ends. The CDR3 extends over 14 amino acids. Germline CDR1 SGHVS, CDR2 FQNEAQ. CDR3 sequence reads: CASSSRDTYNEQFF. CDR3 coding DNA: TGTGCCAGCAGCTCCCGGGACACGTACAATGAGCAGTTCTTC.

V and J are TRBV7-9 and TRBJ2-1, with 10 bases fitting TRBD2. The CDR3 loop spans 16 amino acids. Trimming cost V 5 bases and J 8 bases; bases outside gene matches: 12. Germline V gives CDR1 SEHNR, CDR2 FQNEAQ (reference sequence). CDR3 DNA: TGTGCCAGCAGCGTCAAGCGGGAGGGCCTTTCGGATGAGCAGTTCTTC. Protein product: CASSVKREGLSDEQFF.

This clone was recorded once. The CDR3 sequence is CATLGGFTDTQYF. The CDR3 nucleotides read TGTGCCACGCTGGGGGGATTCACAGATACGCAGTATTTT. The chain recombines TRBV10-3 with TRBJ2-3; TRBD2 is a possible D gene (6 bases). Between the trimmed V and J ends, which lost 10 bases and 2 bases, there was a span of 13 bases. Germline values: CDR1 ENHRY, CDR2 SYGVKD. CDR3 length: 13 amino acids.

This clone occurred once. As DNA, the CDR3 is TGTGCCAGCAGCTTAGAATTTAGCGGGAGTTTTCGAGAGACCCAGTACTTC. This codes for CASSLEFSGSFRETQYF. The rearrangement links TRBV11-2 to TRBJ2-5; 9 bases map to TRBD2. Germline V CDR1 and CDR2: SGHAT, FQNNGV. The CDR3 has 17 amino acids. With 0 bases clipped from V and 4 bases from J, the junction kept 9 bases outside the gene matches.

The J gene is TRBJ2-7, the V gene TRBV28, with D perhaps TRBD1 or TRBD2 (6 bases each). Germline V gene data show CDR1 as MDHEN and CDR2 as SYDVKM. Trimming shortened V by 5 bases and J by 3 bases, and 17 bases separated the two germline ends. The CDR3 covers 15 residues. CDR3 sequence (DNA): TGTGCCAGCAGTATGAGGGGGGCCTCAATCTACGAGCAGTACTTC. Translating it yields CASSMRGASIYEQYF.

This clone appeared once. At the DNA level, this CDR3 is encoded by other sequences in the same sample as well. The rearrangement joins TRBV9 to TRBJ2-7; 7 nucleotides match TRBD1. The CDR3 runs to 15 residues. CDR1 SGDLS and CDR2 YYNGEE come from the germline V gene. Trimming took 0 bases from V and 3 from J; bases not matched to a gene: 6. In nucleotides, the CDR3 is TGTGCCAGCAGCGTAGAGGGGGACAGAGGCTACGAGCAGTACTTC. Translating gives CASSVEGDRGYEQYF.

For this clone: Other DNA sequences of this sample code for an identical CDR3. V and J are TRBV27 and TRBJ1-1; possibly TRBD1 for D (5 bases). With 2 bases removed from V and 5 bases from J, the gap between germline ends came to 9 bases. CDR3 length equals 13 residues. Germline lookup yields CDR1 MNHEY and CDR2 SMNVEV (reference sequence). This CDR3 is CASSLVAGTEAFF. CDR3 coding DNA: TGTGCCAGCAGTTTAGTGGCAGGGACTGAAGCTTTCTTT.

Regarding this clone: This CDR3 is also generated by other DNA sequences in the sample. The CDR3 DNA sequence: TGTGCCAGCAGCCCGCAGTTAATGAACACTGAAGCTTTCTTT. This encodes CASSPQLMNTEAFF. The chain carries TRBV7-9 and TRBJ1-1; D remains ambiguous. The CDR3 is 14 residues long. V lost 5 bases and J 0 bases, leaving 10 bases between the germline ends. Germline assignment: CDR1 SEHNR and CDR2 FQNEAQ (reference sequence).

The DNA of the CDR3 is TGTGCCAGCAGCTTAGGGATCGATGAAGCTTTCTTT. Translating it yields CASSLGIDEAFF. The chain carries TRBV7-9 and TRBJ1-1; unclear D gene. This CDR3 region has 12 residues. Trimming cost V 1 base and J 7 bases, with 7 bases left between them. Germline-derived CDR1 and CDR2 are SEHNR and FQNEAQ (reference sequence). The variable domain in full, completed from reference TRBV7-9 and TRBJ1-1, reads DTGVSQNPRHKITKRGQNVTFRCDPISEHNRLYWYRQTLGQGPEFLTYFQNEAQLEKSRLLSDRFSAERPKGSFSTLEIQRTEQGDSAMYLCASSLGIDEAFFGQGTRLTVV.

The V call is TRBV14, the J call TRBJ2-5; unclear D gene. The CDR3 totals 13 residues. Germline CDR1 and CDR2: SGHDN and FVKESK. The germline V and J ends were trimmed by 5 bases and 4 bases, with 11 bases remaining between them. CDR3 in DNA: TGTGCCAGCAGCTCAAAAACCCGAGAGACCCAGTACTTC. Encoded protein: CASSSKTRETQYF.